These 20 T cell receptor beta chains came from one sample sequenced in a study of blood T cell repertoires in COVID-19. The table came from immunoSEQ multiplex PCR; TCRdb's copy has only in-frame clones and leaves some out. This table has roughly 16,000 clones, 85% to 90% appearing once. Specimen: peripheral blood. These receptor sequences come from a woman aged 80 or over with COVID-19, enrolled during active disease.

This clone was seen once. This chain connects TRBV5-4 to TRBJ2-5; 8 positions agree with TRBD2. V lost 5 bases and J lost 4; bases outside the gene matches: 10. Germline V gene sequence: CDR1 SGHNT, CDR2 YYREEE (reference sequence). This CDR3 has 15 residues. The CDR3 nucleotides read TGTGCCAGCAGTGAGAGCGGGAGATGGCGAGAGACCCAGTACTTC. Residues: CASSESGRWRETQYF.

The chain has TRBV24-1 and TRBJ2-2, with 12 bases lining up with TRBD2. Germline V lookup: CDR1 KGHDR, CDR2 SFDVKD. V lost 6 bases and J lost 4; bases outside the gene matches: 14. This CDR3 is built from 19 residues. DNA of the CDR3: TGTGCCACCAGTCAGACTAGCGGGGGAACCTTGGGGGGCACCGGGGAGCTGTTTTTT. Translated: CATSQTSGGTLGGTGELFF.

The chain has TRBV5-1 and TRBJ1-4; D remains ambiguous. The germline V and J ends were trimmed by 0 bases and 15 bases, with 15 bases remaining between them. The CDR3 has 13 residues. CDR1 and CDR2 from the germline V gene are SGHRS and YFSETQ. This CDR3 is CASSLVGRSSMFF. The CDR3 DNA follows: TGCGCCAGCAGCTTGGTCGGTAGGAGCTCGATGTTTTTT.

This clone was observed a single time. The chain couples TRBV19 to TRBJ2-1; 13 nucleotides line up with TRBD2. The ends lost 4 bases at V and 10 bases at J; junction bases unmatched: 1. Germline V gene data show CDR1 as LNHDA and CDR2 as SQIVND (reference sequence). This CDR3 comprises 13 residues. The DNA of the CDR3 is TGTGCCAGTAGTAGGGGACTAGCGGGGGAGCAGTTCTTC. It codes for CASSRGLAGEQFF.

The chain is built from TRBV19 and TRBJ2-6, with a weak D call TRBD1 (5 bases). V shed 8 bases and J shed 0 bases, with 8 bases lying between them. This CDR3 region has 14 residues. Germline V lookup: CDR1 LNHDA, CDR2 SQIVND (reference sequence). The CDR3 bases are TGTGCCAGTGACAGCCCCTCTGGGGCCAACGTCCTGACTTTC. It yields the protein CASDSPSGANVLTF.

The chain recombines TRBV7-3 with TRBJ2-1; D is possibly TRBD2 (5 bases). The V gene's germline CDR1 is SGHTA and CDR2 FQGTGA. The ends were cut back, 4 bases at V and 0 bases at J, with 7 bases in the middle. CDR3 length equals 14 residues. The CDR3 DNA is TGTGCCAGCAGCTCCCGGGGCTCCTACAATGAGCAGTTCTTC. Protein: CASSSRGSYNEQFF.

The rearrangement joins TRBV6-2 or TRBV6-3 to TRBJ2-2, with a possible D match to TRBD1 (5 bases). Germline V gene sequence: CDR1 MNHEY, CDR2 SVGEGT. The ends were cut back, 2 bases at V and 1 base at J, with 14 bases in the middle. The CDR3 spans 17 residues. In nucleotides, the CDR3 is TGTGCCAGCAGTTACCAACTCAGGGCAGGGAACACCGGGGAGCTGTTTTTT. This sequence encodes CASSYQLRAGNTGELFF.

The genes are TRBV9 and TRBJ2-1; 7 bases align to TRBD2. Germline CDR1 is SGDLS and CDR2 is YYNGEE. The CDR3 length is 16 residues. V was pared by 0 bases and J by 1 base, with 4 bases of the junction left unmatched. CDR3 in DNA: TGTGCCAGCAGCGTAGCTGCGCGGGAGTCCTACAATGAGCAGTTCTTC. This gives the protein CASSVAARESYNEQFF.

The V call is TRBV6-6, the J call TRBJ1-1; D not certain. CDR1 is MNHNY, CDR2 SVGAGI, per germline (reference sequence). Trimming stripped 7 bases from V and 3 bases from J, with 12 bases between. This CDR3 contains 13 residues. CDR3 sequence (DNA): TGTGCCAGCACCCTGACCCGGGACACTGAAGCTTTCTTT. Translating gives CASTLTRDTEAFF.

This clone has a single count. The genes are TRBV29-1 and TRBJ1-1; 7 bases align to TRBD1. Trimming at V came to 6 bases and at J to 4 bases, leaving 11 bases not matched to a gene. CDR1 SQVTM and CDR2 ANQGSEA come from the germline V gene. The CDR3 sequence is 14 residues long. This chain's CDR3 is CSVYLTGISTEAFF. DNA for the CDR3: TGCAGCGTCTACTTGACAGGGATAAGCACTGAAGCTTTCTTT.

The genes are TRBV2 and TRBJ2-7, with 10 bases lining up with TRBD2. The CDR3 totals 15 residues. The J segment lost 4 bases and the V segment lost 6 bases, leaving 9 bases of the junction unmatched. CDR1 and CDR2 (germline): SNHLY, FYNNEI. As DNA, the CDR3 is TGTGCCAGCAGGGCCGGGACTAGCGAAACATACGAGCAGTACTTC. It specifies CASRAGTSETYEQYF. Full variable domain (outside the CDR3, taken from reference TRBV2 and TRBJ2-7): EPEVTQTPSHQVTQMGQEVILRCVPISNHLYFYWYRQILGQKVEFLVSFYNNEISEKSEIFDDQFSVERPDGSNFTLKIRSTKLEDSAMYFCASRAGTSETYEQYFGPGTRLTVT.

The rearrangement links TRBV24-1 to TRBJ2-2; D is unresolved. Trimming pared 4 bases from V and 6 bases from J, leaving 11 bases between. Per the germline V gene, CDR1 is KGHDR and CDR2 is SFDVKD. The length of the CDR3 is 14 residues. The CDR3 sequence is CATSDPTVPGELFF. CDR3 nucleotides: TGTGCCACCAGTGACCCTACAGTGCCCGGGGAGCTGTTTTTT.

CDR3 amino acids: CASSSRTSTGELFF. DNA of the CDR3: TGTGCCAGCAGCTCCCGGACTAGCACCGGGGAGCTGTTTTTT. This chain links TRBV9 with TRBJ2-2, with 7 bases identical to TRBD2. Trimming at V came to 4 bases and at J to 4 bases, leaving 4 bases not matched to a gene. Per germline, CDR1 SGDLS and CDR2 YYNGEE. The CDR3 runs 14 residues.

The chain couples TRBV6-5 to TRBJ2-7; D perhaps matches TRBD1 (5 bases). CDR1 is MNHEY, CDR2 SVGAGI, per germline. Trimming took off 8 bases at V and 5 bases at J, with 7 bases between the two ends. The CDR3 consists of 10 residues. The CDR3 protein is CASQGNEQYF. The DNA for the CDR3 is TGTGCCAGCCAGGGTAACGAGCAGTACTTC.

This chain connects TRBV3-1 (or the pseudogene TRBV3-2) to TRBJ1-2, with 10 bases identical to TRBD1. With 1 base clipped from V and 3 bases from J, the junction kept 2 bases outside the gene matches. This CDR3 has 15 residues. Germline assignment: CDR1 LGHDT and CDR2 YNNKEL (reference sequence). Here the CDR3 DNA reads TGTGCCAGCAGCCAAGCCGGGACAGGGGACTATGGCTACACCTTC. Amino acids: CASSQAGTGDYGYTF.

The J gene is TRBJ2-5, the V gene TRBV4-1; unclear D gene. V shed 4 bases and J shed 2 bases, with 14 bases lying between them. The CDR3 sequence is 15 residues long. Looked up from germline, CDR1 is MGHRA and CDR2 is YSYEKL. In DNA, the CDR3 is TGCGCCAGCAGCCCGTCGCGTTATGCTCAAGAGACCCAGTACTTC. This sequence encodes CASSPSRYAQETQYF.

The chain uses TRBV10-3 and TRBJ1-2; 8 nucleotides align to TRBD1. The J segment lost 4 bases and the V segment lost 10 bases, leaving 14 bases of the junction unmatched. Germline CDR1 and CDR2: ENHRY and SYGVKD. The CDR3 extends over 15 amino acids. CDR3 loop: CAKSLDRGPIYGYTF. In DNA, the CDR3 is TGTGCCAAATCCCTCGACAGGGGTCCGATCTATGGCTACACCTTC.

The rearrangement uses TRBV18 and TRBJ2-5; D uncertain. The CDR3 loop spans 14 amino acids. Germline loops: CDR1 KGHSH, CDR2 LQKENI. With 2 bases removed from V and 2 bases from J, the gap between germline ends came to 9 bases. DNA for the CDR3: TGTGCCAGCTCACCAATAGAACGGCAAGAGACCCAGTACTTC. Protein sequence: CASSPIERQETQYF.

The V call is TRBV7-9, the J call TRBJ2-5; possible D gene TRBD1, 5 bases. Germline lookup yields CDR1 SEHNR and CDR2 FQNEAQ (reference sequence). V lost 4 bases and J 3 bases, leaving 12 bases between the germline ends. CDR3 size: 14 residues. The CDR3 nucleotides are TGTGCCAGCAGCTCCCGACAGATAAAAGAGACCCAGTACTTC. Its protein is CASSSRQIKETQYF.

The J gene is TRBJ2-3, the V gene TRBV5-4; 10 bases fit TRBD1. This CDR3 contains 16 residues. CDR1 and CDR2 (germline): SGHNT, YYREEE (reference sequence). J gave up 4 bases and V 4 bases, and 9 bases lay outside the gene matches. CDR3 amino acids: CASSPRQGALADTQYF. Here the CDR3 DNA reads TGTGCCAGCAGCCCACGACAGGGGGCGCTGGCAGATACGCAGTATTTT.